Below, 19 T cell receptor beta chains from the same sample are listed, as sequenced in a study of cytomegalovirus exposure and HLA in healthy donors. Primers: 60 Vbeta forward and 13 Jbeta reverse. This table comes from immunoSEQ multiplex PCR, and its TCRdb copy is limited to in-frame clones, with some not included. The sample consists of about 37,000 clones, roughly 81% of them appearing once. The specimen sequenced was PBMCs. These receptors were obtained from a woman aged 40 to 50 in good health and CMV-seronegative.

There are a few counts of this clone. The V and J genes are TRBV5-4 and TRBJ2-1, with TRBD2 identical over 10 bases. CDR3 size: 14 residues. Losses at the gene ends were 0 bases for V and 15 bases for J; bases not matched to a gene: 9. Looked up from germline, CDR1 is SGHNT and CDR2 is YYREEE (reference sequence). CDR3 in DNA: TGTGCCAGCAGCTTGGCTGCTAGCGGGGGCCGGTTGTTCTTC. It is translated as CASSLAASGGRLFF.

The table lists this clone with a few counts. This sequence joins TRBV28 and TRBJ2-3; maybe TRBD2 (5 bases). Germline CDR1 reads MDHEN; CDR2 reads SYDVKM. This CDR3 comprises 15 residues. V was pared by 5 bases and J by 0 bases, with 12 bases between. The chain's CDR3 is CASSIRTQSTDTQYF. The CDR3 DNA reads as TGTGCCAGCAGTATCCGGACTCAAAGCACAGATACGCAGTATTTT.

V gene TRBV4-1 combines with J gene TRBJ1-2; 7 bases are a match to TRBD1. V shed 0 bases and J 8 bases; nucleotides not matched to a gene: 9. CDR1 MGHRA and CDR2 YSYEKL come from the germline V gene. This CDR3 spans 15 amino acids. CDR3 in DNA: TGCGCCAGCAGCCAAGAAGGGACAGTCCCTTACGGCTACACCTTC. Protein sequence: CASSQEGTVPYGYTF.

The V call is TRBV6-1, the J call TRBJ1-1; maybe TRBD1 (5 bases). CDR1 is MNHNS, CDR2 SASEGT, per germline. The CDR3 spans 14 residues. V lost 9 bases, J lost 8 bases, and 22 bases lay in between. Here the CDR3 reads CASSPGGVALEAFF. The CDR3 DNA reads as TGTGCCAGTAGTCCCGGGGGGGTCGCTTTAGAAGCTTTCTTT.

The chain is built from TRBV6-6 and TRBJ1-4, with a weak D call TRBD1 (5 bases). This CDR3 has 14 amino acids. From germline, CDR1 is MNHNY and CDR2 SVGAGI (reference sequence). Trimming shortened V by 2 bases and J by 3 bases, and 7 bases separated the two germline ends. The CDR3 sequence: CASSYTGPNEKLFF. The CDR3 region has the DNA TGTGCCAGCAGTTACACAGGCCCTAATGAAAAACTGTTTTTT.

In this sample, this clone turned up once. V usage is TRBV2 and J usage is TRBJ1-1; 9 positions match TRBD1. This CDR3 comprises 14 residues. The ends lost 6 bases at V and 5 bases at J; junction bases unmatched: 7. Germline loops: CDR1 SNHLY, CDR2 FYNNEI. Here the CDR3 reads CASRGGTGRTEAFF. The CDR3 DNA reads TGTGCCAGCAGGGGGGGGACAGGGAGGACTGAAGCTTTCTTT.

This chain links TRBV7-9 with TRBJ1-2; 7 positions agree with TRBD1. This CDR3 has 12 residues. Germline V lookup: CDR1 SEHNR, CDR2 FQNEAQ (reference sequence). With V trimmed by 5 bases and J by 8 bases, 5 bases remained unmatched. CDR3 loop: CASSPTGTGYTF. The CDR3 nucleotides are TGTGCCAGCAGCCCGACAGGGACCGGCTACACCTTC.

V gene TRBV5-6 combines with J gene TRBJ2-2; D is undetermined. V gave up 0 bases and J gave up 7 bases, with 4 bases separating them. Germline V gives CDR1 SGHDT, CDR2 YYEEEE. This CDR3 has 12 residues. The CDR3 DNA reads as TGTGCCAGCAGCTTGGCGTACGGGGAGCTGTTTTTT. It specifies CASSLAYGELFF.

V and J are TRBV7-9 and TRBJ1-3; D is unclear. The length of the CDR3 is 12 residues. Trimming took 5 bases from V and 8 from J, leaving 10 bases between them. Per germline, CDR1 SEHNR and CDR2 FQNEAQ (reference sequence). Written as DNA, the CDR3 is TGTGCCAGCAGCCCGTCGCGATACACCATATATTTT. This encodes CASSPSRYTIYF.

This sequence joins TRBV6-5 and TRBJ1-5, with 8 bases aligning to TRBD1. With 2 bases clipped from V and 4 bases from J, the junction kept 4 bases outside the gene matches. Germline V gene lookup returns CDR1 MNHEY and CDR2 SVGAGI. This CDR3 has 15 residues. Here the CDR3 reads CASSYGRGQNQPQHF. The CDR3 DNA sequence: TGTGCCAGCAGTTACGGCAGGGGGCAAAATCAGCCCCAGCATTTT.

The chain links TRBV11-2 to TRBJ2-7; possible D gene TRBD2, 6 bases. CDR3 length: 13 residues. Germline CDR1 reads SGHAT; CDR2 reads FQNNGV. The V end was cut by 1 base, the J end by 6 bases, with 10 bases between. The CDR3 protein is CASSLGGLSEQYF. The CDR3 coding sequence is TGTGCCAGCAGCTTAGGGGGACTGAGCGAGCAGTACTTC.

The chain recombines TRBV2 with TRBJ1-5; 7 bases map to TRBD1. Germline CDR1 SNHLY, CDR2 FYNNEI. The CDR3 length is 12 residues. V dropped 6 bases and J dropped 11; count of bases not matched to a gene: 7. CDR3 loop: CASSRDRAAQHF. In DNA form, the CDR3 reads TGTGCCAGCAGCCGAGACAGGGCGGCCCAGCATTTT.

V and J are TRBV4-2 and TRBJ1-1, with 7 bases matching TRBD1. Germline-derived CDR1 and CDR2 are LGHNA and YNFKEQ. The CDR3 totals 15 residues. V shed 4 bases and J 6 bases; nucleotides not matched to a gene: 11. CDR3 sequence reads: CASSLSDRRGPEAFF. The CDR3 bases are TGTGCCAGCAGCCTATCCGACAGGAGGGGGCCTGAAGCTTTCTTT.

CDR3 amino acids: CASSYRGSEKLFF. The CDR3 bases are TGTGCCAGCAGCTACAGGGGGAGCGAAAAACTGTTTTTT. The J gene is TRBJ1-4, the V gene TRBV5-4, with 8 bases fitting TRBD1. Germline CDR1 and CDR2: SGHNT and YYREEE (reference sequence). The CDR3 sequence is 13 residues long. The V segment lost 3 bases and the J segment 8 bases; nucleotides outside the gene matches: 3.

The gene calls are TRBV4-2 and TRBJ1-4, with 8 bases that match TRBD1. Unmatched junction bases numbered 5, after V lost 1 base and J lost 7 bases. CDR3 length: 15 residues. Looked up from germline, CDR1 is LGHNA and CDR2 is YNFKEQ. DNA of the CDR3: TGTGCCAGCAGCCAAGCCGACAGGGGTTTTGAAAAACTGTTTTTT. This codes for CASSQADRGFEKLFF.

V usage is TRBV7-9 and J usage is TRBJ2-1; TRBD2 aligns across 12 bases. This CDR3 region has 15 residues. Germline lookup yields CDR1 SEHNR and CDR2 FQNEAQ (reference sequence). With V trimmed by 5 bases and J by 10 bases, 9 bases remained unmatched. The CDR3 DNA is TGTGCCAGCAGCCACGCACTAGCGGGGGGCGGAGAGCAGTTCTTC. The encoded protein is CASSHALAGGGEQFF.

In DNA form, the CDR3 reads TGTGCCAGCAGCGGAACTAGGGTCGGGGAGCTGTTTTTT. This sequence encodes CASSGTRVGELFF. V gene TRBV7-9 combines with J gene TRBJ2-2; tentative D call: TRBD2 (5 bases). Germline CDR1 SEHNR, CDR2 FQNEAQ (reference sequence). The V and J ends lost 5 bases and 7 bases respectively, with 11 bases between them. The CDR3 has 13 residues. The full variable domain, in which reference TRBV7-9 and TRBJ2-2 provide the parts outside the CDR3, is DTGVSQNPRHKITKRGQNVTFRCDPISEHNRLYWYRQTLGQGPEFLTYFQNEAQLEKSRLLSDRFSAERPKGSFSTLEIQRTEQGDSAMYLCASSGTRVGELFFGEGSRLTVL.

The V gene is TRBV5-1, the J gene TRBJ1-6; D not resolved. V lost 0 bases, J lost 0 bases, and 7 bases lay in between. There are 16 residues in the CDR3. Per the germline V gene, CDR1 is SGHRS and CDR2 is YFSETQ. Written as DNA, the CDR3 is TGCGCCAGCAGCTTGGCGGGGAGCTCCTATAATTCACCCCTCCACTTT. Encoded protein: CASSLAGSSYNSPLHF.

The chain combines TRBV7-8 with TRBJ2-7; TRBD1 matches 7 bases. J lost 0 bases, V lost 5 bases, and 4 bases had no gene match. The CDR3 has 14 residues. CDR1 is SGHVS and CDR2 is FQNEAQ in the germline V gene. CDR3 coding DNA: TGTGCCAGCAGCCTTGGGACAGCCTCCTACGAGCAGTACTTC. Amino acids: CASSLGTASYEQYF. The whole variable domain, filled in from reference TRBV7-8 and TRBJ2-7, reads GAGVSQSPRYKVAKRGQDVALRCDPISGHVSLFWYQQALGQGPEFLTYFQNEAQLDKSGLPSDRFFAERPEGSVSTLKIQRTQQEDSAVYLCASSLGTASYEQYFGPGTRLTVT.